The 10 T cell receptor beta chains below all came from one sample that was sequenced in a study of CD8+CD57+ T cells in acquired aplastic anemia. Before being chosen for sequencing, patients had shown CD8+CD57+ cell expansion by flow cytometry. The study profiled TCR beta VDJ and CDR3 using genomic DNA as template. In TCRdb, the reads were re-called with MiXCR into one record per CDR3 protein. The repertoire holds hundreds of thousands of distinct CDR3 sequences, with roughly 34% as singletons. Input material: sorted CD4+, CD8+, or CD8+CD57+ T cells (not recorded which) from PBMCs. Receptor source: a human donor with aplastic anemia.

The table lists this clonotype with a few counts. A much larger clone differs by one base, so this may be a read error. This chain joins TRBV2 and TRBJ1-2; no reliable D call. The CDR3 is 14 amino acids. Germline assignment: CDR1 SNHLY and CDR2 FYNNEI. The CDR3 sequence: CAGSLDNSNYGYTF. The CDR3 DNA follows: TGTGCCGGCAGCCTCGACAATTCTAACTATGGCTACACCTTC.

As concerns this clonotype: This may come from a read error, since a much larger clone is one base off. The chain combines TRBV19 with TRBJ1-4; D ambiguous. CDR3 size: 14 residues. Germline CDR1 reads LNHDA; CDR2 reads SQIVND (reference sequence). The CDR3 nucleotides read TGTGCCAGTAGTATATATGCAACTAATGAAAAACTGGTTTTT. This sequence encodes CASSIYATNEKLVF.

This clonotype occurred many times. The gene calls are TRBV24-1 and TRBJ1-2; no definite D call. Germline CDR1 KGHDR, CDR2 SFDVKD. The CDR3 runs 14 residues. Trimming took 3 bases from V and 4 from J, leaving 11 bases between them. The CDR3 DNA sequence: TGTGCCACCAGTGATCGGACTGCCTCCTATGGCTACACCTTC. Its protein product is CATSDRTASYGYTF.

In this sample, this clonotype turned up many times. The chain has TRBV19 and TRBJ1-5; perhaps TRBD1 as D (6 bases). Trimming took off 7 bases at V and 0 bases at J, with 13 bases between the two ends. The germline V gene has CDR1 LNHDA and CDR2 SQIVND (reference sequence). The CDR3 spans 15 residues. In nucleotides, the CDR3 is TGTGCCAGTACTCAAAGGGGGTTTAGCAATCAGCCCCAGCATTTT. Encoded protein: CASTQRGFSNQPQHF.

This clonotype was observed many times. V and J are TRBV7-2 and TRBJ1-1, with D unclear. Germline values: CDR1 SGHTA, CDR2 FQGNSA. The CDR3 totals 13 residues. V gave up 5 bases and J gave up 5 bases, with 12 bases separating them. CDR3 amino acids: CASSRPLGTEAFF. Written as DNA, the CDR3 is TGTGCCAGCAGCCGCCCACTGGGGACTGAAGCTTTCTTT.

This clonotype was picked up many times. The chain couples TRBV19 to TRBJ2-5; D perhaps matches TRBD1 (5 bases). Looked up from germline, CDR1 is LNHDA and CDR2 is SQIVND (reference sequence). The V and J ends lost 9 bases and 0 bases respectively, with 11 bases between them. This CDR3 is built from 13 residues. The CDR3 nucleotides read TGTGCCAGCAAGGGGCCGTACCAAGAGACCCAGTACTTC. Amino acids: CASKGPYQETQYF.

The CDR3 DNA follows: TGCAGTGCAACTAGCGGGAACAAGAATGAGCAGTTCTTC. Its protein is CSATSGNKNEQFF. V gene TRBV20-1 combines with J gene TRBJ2-1, with 10 bases identical to TRBD2. Germline V gene sequence: CDR1 DFQATT, CDR2 SNEGSKA (reference sequence). The CDR3 runs to 13 residues. V trimming: 6 bases; J trimming: 7 bases; junction bases outside the gene matches: 6.

This clonotype was seen at least ten times. The J gene is TRBJ2-5, the V gene TRBV2; 7 bases map to TRBD1. The germline CDR1 and CDR2 sequences are SNHLY and FYNNEI. Trimming at V came to 6 bases and at J to 2 bases, leaving 3 bases not matched to a gene. This CDR3 contains 13 residues. CDR3 DNA sequence: TGTGCCAGCAGCGCGGACAGGCAAGAGACCCAGTACTTC. Translation: CASSADRQETQYF.

V and J are TRBV2 and TRBJ1-1, with 11 bases lining up with TRBD1. The CDR3 has 12 amino acids. After removal of 4 bases from V and 10 bases from J, the junction contained 2 bases not matched to a gene. Germline-derived CDR1 and CDR2 are SNHLY and FYNNEI. The CDR3, as DNA: TGTGCCAGCAGTGGGGGACAGGGGGTAGCTTTCTTT. Its protein is CASSGGQGVAFF. Looking up the rest from reference TRBV2 and TRBJ1-1 gives the full variable domain: EPEVTQTPSHQVTQMGQEVILRCVPISNHLYFYWYRQILGQKVEFLVSFYNNEISEKSEIFDDQFSVERPDGSNFTLKIRSTKLEDSAMYFCASSGGQGVAFFGQGTRLTVV.

This clonotype was picked up many times. The chain links TRBV24-1 to TRBJ2-3, with D tentatively TRBD2 (6 bases). CDR1 is KGHDR, CDR2 SFDVKD, per germline. Trimming took off 5 bases at V and 5 bases at J, with 10 bases between the two ends. CDR3 length equals 13 residues. CDR3 sequence reads: CATSAGTLDTQYF. CDR3 coding DNA: TGTGCCACCAGTGCCGGGACTCTAGATACGCAGTATTTT.